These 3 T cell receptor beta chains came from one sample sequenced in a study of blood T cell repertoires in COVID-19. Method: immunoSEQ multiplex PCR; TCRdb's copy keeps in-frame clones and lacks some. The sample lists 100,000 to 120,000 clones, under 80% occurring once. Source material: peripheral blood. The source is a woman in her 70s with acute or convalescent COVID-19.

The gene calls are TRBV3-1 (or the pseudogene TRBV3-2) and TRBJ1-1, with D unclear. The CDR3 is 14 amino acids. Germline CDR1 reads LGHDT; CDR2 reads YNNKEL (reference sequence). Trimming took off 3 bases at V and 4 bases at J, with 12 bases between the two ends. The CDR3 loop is CASSHGGRSTEAFF. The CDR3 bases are TGTGCCAGCAGCCACGGAGGGAGGAGCACTGAAGCTTTCTTT.

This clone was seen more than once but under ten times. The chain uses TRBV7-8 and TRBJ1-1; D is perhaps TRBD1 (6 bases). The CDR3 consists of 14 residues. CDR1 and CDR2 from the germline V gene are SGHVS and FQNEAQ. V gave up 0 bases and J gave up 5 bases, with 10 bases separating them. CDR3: CASSLAGGRTEAFF. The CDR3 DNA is TGTGCCAGCAGCTTAGCAGGGGGTAGGACTGAAGCTTTCTTT.

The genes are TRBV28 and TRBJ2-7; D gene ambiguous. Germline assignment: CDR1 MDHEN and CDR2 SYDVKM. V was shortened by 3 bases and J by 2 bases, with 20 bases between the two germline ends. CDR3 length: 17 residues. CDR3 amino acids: CASSFDLRRLSTYEQYF. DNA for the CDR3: TGTGCCAGCAGTTTCGATCTAAGGAGACTTTCCACCTACGAGCAGTACTTC.